The next 22 T cell receptor beta chains were all read from a single sample in a study of T cell responses to AZD1222 COVID-19 vaccine. Some clones are missing from TCRdb's copy, which holds only in-frame ones; the method was immunoSEQ multiplex PCR. This table holds 75,000 to 90,000 clones, over 75% found once. The sample was peripheral blood, taken 28 days after the second AZD1222 dose. Receptors originate from an adult who received the AZD1222 COVID-19 vaccine.

This sequence joins TRBV10-1 and TRBJ1-3; D ambiguous. The germline V gene has CDR1 WNHNN and CDR2 SYGVQD (reference sequence). The V end was cut by 3 bases, the J end by 0 bases, with 3 bases between. The length of the CDR3 is 13 residues. CDR3 nucleotide sequence: TGCGCCAGCAGTGATCCCTCTGGAAACACCATATATTTT. It is translated as CASSDPSGNTIYF.

The J gene is TRBJ1-2, the V gene TRBV4-2; D perhaps matches TRBD1 (5 bases). Trimming shortened V by 5 bases and J by 4 bases, and 14 bases separated the two germline ends. The germline V gene encodes CDR1 LGHNA and CDR2 YNFKEQ. This CDR3 has 14 amino acids. The CDR3 nucleotides are TGTGCCAGCAGCAGGGAAGCCAGGGTCTATGGCTACACCTTC. Protein: CASSREARVYGYTF.

This chain connects TRBV18 to TRBJ2-5; the D is unclear. V shed 3 bases and J shed 5 bases, with 10 bases lying between them. This CDR3 contains 13 residues. From germline, CDR1 is KGHSH and CDR2 LQKENI. The CDR3 region has the DNA TGTGCCAGCTCACCGTCCGAGTTGGAGACCCAGTACTTC. Its protein product is CASSPSELETQYF.

The chain has TRBV6-5 and TRBJ2-2; D is perhaps TRBD2 (5 bases). This CDR3 has 14 residues. CDR1 is MNHEY, CDR2 SVGAGI, per germline. V was clipped by 8 bases and J by 3 bases, with 13 bases between them. The CDR3 sequence: CASRRDGDTGELFF. DNA of the CDR3: TGTGCCAGCCGACGGGATGGGGACACCGGGGAGCTGTTTTTT.

V usage is TRBV6-1 and J usage is TRBJ1-4, with a possible D match to TRBD1 (5 bases). The V end was cut by 2 bases, the J end by 10 bases, with 17 bases between. This CDR3 has 15 residues. Germline V lookup: CDR1 MNHNS, CDR2 SASEGT. In DNA, the CDR3 is TGTGCCAGCAGTGAACTGGGGCCGCCTTTGGGAAAACTGTTTTTT. Protein: CASSELGPPLGKLFF.

V and J are TRBV27 and TRBJ2-2, with D perhaps TRBD1 (5 bases). This CDR3 is built from 16 residues. CDR1 and CDR2 from the germline V gene are MNHEY and SMNVEV (reference sequence). Trimming stripped 5 bases from V and 2 bases from J, with 15 bases between. The chain's CDR3 is CASSGLRGTNTGELFF. DNA of the CDR3: TGTGCCAGCAGTGGCTTAAGGGGCACTAACACCGGGGAGCTGTTTTTT.

This clone was counted a few times. V is TRBV7-8 and J is TRBJ1-2; D remains ambiguous. The CDR3 is made up of 13 amino acids. Per the germline V gene, CDR1 is SGHVS and CDR2 is FQNEAQ. Between the trimmed V and J ends, which lost 4 bases and 5 bases, there was a span of 11 bases. CDR3 amino acids: CASSSEFRYGYTF. In DNA form, the CDR3 reads TGTGCCAGCAGCTCCGAGTTTCGATATGGCTACACCTTC. The full variable domain, its missing parts supplied by reference TRBV7-8 and TRBJ1-2, is GAGVSQSPRYKVAKRGQDVALRCDPISGHVSLFWYQQALGQGPEFLTYFQNEAQLDKSGLPSDRFFAERPEGSVSTLKIQRTQQEDSAVYLCASSSEFRYGYTFGSGTRLTVV.

The chain uses TRBV30 and TRBJ1-2; the D is unclear. Germline V gives CDR1 GTSNPN, CDR2 SVGIG (reference sequence). Trimming removed 8 bases at V and 8 bases at J, with 18 bases between. The CDR3 covers 12 residues. The CDR3 region is CARTTSTWGYTF. The CDR3 nucleotides are TGTGCCCGAACAACCTCCACGTGGGGCTACACCTTC.

The chain's CDR3 is CASSLGLQGGEQFF. The CDR3 DNA is TGTGCCAGCAGCTTAGGGTTGCAGGGCGGTGAGCAGTTCTTC. The V gene is TRBV7-9, the J gene TRBJ2-1; D might be TRBD1 (5 bases). V lost 1 base and J 9 bases, leaving 13 bases between the germline ends. The CDR3 length is 14 residues. CDR1 is SEHNR, CDR2 FQNEAQ, per germline (reference sequence).

The chain recombines TRBV12-3 or TRBV12-4 with TRBJ1-1; D gene unclear. The CDR3 loop spans 13 amino acids. Between the trimmed V and J ends, which lost 2 bases and 1 base, there was a span of 5 bases. CDR3 DNA sequence: TGTGCCAGCAGTTTAAGGCAGAACACTGAAGCTTTCTTT. As protein: CASSLRQNTEAFF.

The V call is TRBV19, the J call TRBJ1-3, with a possible D match to TRBD1 (5 bases). The CDR3 is made up of 14 amino acids. The germline V gene encodes CDR1 LNHDA and CDR2 SQIVND (reference sequence). Trimming took 6 bases from V and 6 from J, leaving 15 bases between them. Written as DNA, the CDR3 is TGTGCCAGTAGAACCGACGGGGGGATAAACACCATATATTTT. Its translation: CASRTDGGINTIYF.

This clone was observed a single time. The rearrangement uses TRBV4-3 and TRBJ1-2, with 8 positions matching TRBD1. Germline V CDR1 and CDR2: LGHNA, YSLEER. CDR3 size: 15 residues. After removal of 3 bases from V and 4 bases from J, the junction contained 7 bases not matched to a gene. Written as DNA, the CDR3 is TGCGCCAGCAGCCATACAGGACAGGGTGGCTATGGCTACACCTTC. It translates to CASSHTGQGGYGYTF.

The chain combines TRBV3-1 (or the pseudogene TRBV3-2) with TRBJ2-7; D remains unclear. Germline V gene data show CDR1 as LGHDT and CDR2 as YNNKEL (reference sequence). V was shortened by 4 bases and J by 3 bases, with 13 bases between the two germline ends. This CDR3 region has 14 residues. The CDR3 region has the DNA TGTGCCAGCAGCCGTACTATGGACGGCTACGAGCAGTACGTC. Protein sequence: CASSRTMDGYEQYV.

This clone has only one observation. The CDR3, as DNA: TGTGCCAGCAGTCCCACAGGGGGCCCCACTGAAGCTTTCTTT. It encodes CASSPTGGPTEAFF. The chain links TRBV6-5 to TRBJ1-1; 9 nucleotides line up with TRBD1. The J segment lost 4 bases and the V segment lost 5 bases, leaving 5 bases of the junction unmatched. CDR1 MNHEY and CDR2 SVGAGI come from the germline V gene. This CDR3 is built from 14 residues.

This rearrangement joins TRBV7-8 to TRBJ2-5, with 7 positions matching TRBD1. Germline V gives CDR1 SGHVS, CDR2 FQNEAQ. This CDR3 is 16 amino acids long. The trim removed 3 bases at V and 2 bases at J, leaving 9 bases unmatched. CDR3: CASSFLGTAPQETQYF. The CDR3 coding sequence is TGTGCCAGCAGCTTTCTCGGGACAGCTCCTCAAGAGACCCAGTACTTC.

V usage is TRBV18 and J usage is TRBJ2-1; D not resolved. The CDR3 is 13 residues long. From germline, CDR1 is KGHSH and CDR2 LQKENI. Trimming stripped 3 bases from V and 5 bases from J, with 8 bases between. Here the CDR3 reads CASSPLANNEQFF. For the CDR3, the DNA is TGTGCCAGCTCACCGTTAGCAAACAATGAGCAGTTCTTC.

This rearrangement joins TRBV5-1 to TRBJ2-7, with D unresolved. The CDR3 is 13 residues long. From germline, CDR1 is SGHRS and CDR2 YFSETQ. V gave up 0 bases and J gave up 4 bases, with 8 bases separating them. DNA of the CDR3: TGCGCCAGCAGCTTGGACGCACCTTACGAGCAGTACTTC. Translating gives CASSLDAPYEQYF.

This clone appeared once. The chain is built from TRBV2 and TRBJ2-7; TRBD1 agrees at 8 bases. From germline, CDR1 is SNHLY and CDR2 FYNNEI. The junction had 7 bases not matched to a gene; V was cut back by 7 bases and J by 5 bases. CDR3 length equals 13 residues. The CDR3 nucleotides are TGTGCCAGCACCGGACAGGGTTTGGACGAGCAGTACTTC. It codes for CASTGQGLDEQYF.

The chain uses TRBV24-1 and TRBJ2-2; 7 bases line up with TRBD1. Germline lookup yields CDR1 KGHDR and CDR2 SFDVKD. CDR3 size: 16 residues. Germline trimming cut 4 bases from V and 4 bases from J; bases unmatched to any gene: 8. The CDR3: CATSDPGTDFTGELFF. The CDR3 DNA reads TGTGCCACCAGTGACCCAGGGACAGATTTCACCGGGGAGCTGTTTTTT.

This clone was counted a single time. V is TRBV11-2 and J is TRBJ2-1, with 8 bases fitting TRBD1. Per the germline V gene, CDR1 is SGHAT and CDR2 is FQNNGV. This CDR3 is 19 amino acids long. The trim removed 2 bases at V and 1 base at J, leaving 13 bases unmatched. DNA for the CDR3: TGTGCCAGCAGCTTAATTCAAACAGGGGGATCGGGGTCCTACAATGAGCAGTTCTTC. As protein: CASSLIQTGGSGSYNEQFF.

The chain links TRBV6-5 to TRBJ2-5; D not resolved. V was pared by 5 bases and J by 1 base, with 5 bases between. Looked up from germline, CDR1 is MNHEY and CDR2 is SVGAGI. The CDR3 spans 12 residues. CDR3 nucleotides: TGTGCCAGCAGTACCCCCCAAGAGACCCAGTACTTC. Its translation: CASSTPQETQYF.

The V call is TRBV7-9, the J call TRBJ1-2, with D perhaps matching TRBD1 (5 bases). There are 14 residues in the CDR3. Looked up from germline, CDR1 is SEHNR and CDR2 is FQNEAQ (reference sequence). The ends were cut back, 0 bases at V and 7 bases at J, with 12 bases in the middle. The CDR3 spells CASSLASRASGYTF. CDR3 in DNA: TGTGCCAGCAGCTTAGCGTCCAGGGCGAGTGGCTACACCTTC.